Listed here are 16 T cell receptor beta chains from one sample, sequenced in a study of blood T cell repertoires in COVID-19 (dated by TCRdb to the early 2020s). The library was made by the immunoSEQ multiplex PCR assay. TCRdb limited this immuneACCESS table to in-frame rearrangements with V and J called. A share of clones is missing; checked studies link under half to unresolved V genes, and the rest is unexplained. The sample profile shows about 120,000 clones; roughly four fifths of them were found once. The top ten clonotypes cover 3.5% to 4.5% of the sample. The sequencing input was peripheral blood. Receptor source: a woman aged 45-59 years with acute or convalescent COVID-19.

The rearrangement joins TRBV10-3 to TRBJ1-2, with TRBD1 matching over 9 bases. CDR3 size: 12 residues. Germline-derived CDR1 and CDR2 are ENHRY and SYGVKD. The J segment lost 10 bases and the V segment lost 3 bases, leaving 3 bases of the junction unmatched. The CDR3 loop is CAISETGGLYTF. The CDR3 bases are TGTGCCATCAGTGAAACAGGGGGCCTCTACACCTTC.

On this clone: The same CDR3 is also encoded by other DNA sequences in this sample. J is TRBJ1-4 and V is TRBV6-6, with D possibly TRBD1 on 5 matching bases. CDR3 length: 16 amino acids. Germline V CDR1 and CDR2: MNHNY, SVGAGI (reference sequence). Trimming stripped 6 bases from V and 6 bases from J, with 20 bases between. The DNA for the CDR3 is TGTGCCAGCAGGCGATCCACGGGGGGAGTGTATGAAAAACTGTTTTTT. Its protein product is CASRRSTGGVYEKLFF.

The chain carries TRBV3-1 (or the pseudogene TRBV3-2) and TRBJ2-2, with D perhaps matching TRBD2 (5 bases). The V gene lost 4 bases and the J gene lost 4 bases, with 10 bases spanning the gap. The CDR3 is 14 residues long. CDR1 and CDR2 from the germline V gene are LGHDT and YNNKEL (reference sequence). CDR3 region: CASSLQGSTGELFF. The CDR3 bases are TGTGCCAGCAGCCTCCAAGGGAGCACCGGGGAGCTGTTTTTT.

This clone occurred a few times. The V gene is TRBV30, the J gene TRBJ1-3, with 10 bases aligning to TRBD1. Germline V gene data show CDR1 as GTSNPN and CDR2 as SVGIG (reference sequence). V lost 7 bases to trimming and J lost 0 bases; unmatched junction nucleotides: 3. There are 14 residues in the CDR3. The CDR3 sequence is CASDRGTSGNTIYF. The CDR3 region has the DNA TGTGCCTCGGACAGGGGGACCTCTGGAAACACCATATATTTT.

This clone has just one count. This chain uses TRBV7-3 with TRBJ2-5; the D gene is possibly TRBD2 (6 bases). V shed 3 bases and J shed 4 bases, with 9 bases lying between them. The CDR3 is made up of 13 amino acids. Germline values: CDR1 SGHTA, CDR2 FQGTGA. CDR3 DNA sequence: TGTGCCAGCAGCTTCGCCGGGGGAGAGACCCAGTACTTC. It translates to CASSFAGGETQYF. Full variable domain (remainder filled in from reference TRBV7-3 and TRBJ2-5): GAGVSQTPSNKVTEKGKYVELRCDPISGHTALYWYRQSLGQGPEFLIYFQGTGAADDSGLPNDRFFAVRPEGSVSTLKIQRTERGDSAVYLCASSFAGGETQYFGPGTRLLVL.

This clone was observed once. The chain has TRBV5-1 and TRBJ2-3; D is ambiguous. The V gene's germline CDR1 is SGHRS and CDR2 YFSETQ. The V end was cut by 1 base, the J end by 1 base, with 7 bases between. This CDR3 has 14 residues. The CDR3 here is CASSLQEGTDTQYF. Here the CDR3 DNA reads TGCGCCAGCAGCTTGCAAGAGGGCACAGATACGCAGTATTTT.

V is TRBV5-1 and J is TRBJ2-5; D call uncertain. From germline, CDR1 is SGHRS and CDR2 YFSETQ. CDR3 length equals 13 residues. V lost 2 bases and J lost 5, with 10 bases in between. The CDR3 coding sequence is TGCGCCAGCAGCTTCGGAGTTGGGGAGACCCAGTACTTC. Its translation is CASSFGVGETQYF.

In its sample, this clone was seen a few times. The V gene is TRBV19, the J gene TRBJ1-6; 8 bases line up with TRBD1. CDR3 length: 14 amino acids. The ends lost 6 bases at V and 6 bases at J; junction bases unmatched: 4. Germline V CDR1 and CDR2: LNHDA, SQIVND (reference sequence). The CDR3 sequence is CASREDRGNSPLHF. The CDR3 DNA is TGTGCCAGTAGAGAAGACAGGGGTAATTCACCCCTCCACTTT.

The CDR3 DNA reads as TGTGCTGCTCGGGACAGACAGTGGGAGACCCAGTACTTC. It yields the protein CAARDRQWETQYF. The V call is TRBV12-5, the J call TRBJ2-5; 7 nucleotides match TRBD1. Looked up from germline, CDR1 is LGHNT and CDR2 is FRNRAP. V gave up 11 bases and J gave up 5 bases; unmatched junction bases: 11. The CDR3 covers 13 residues.

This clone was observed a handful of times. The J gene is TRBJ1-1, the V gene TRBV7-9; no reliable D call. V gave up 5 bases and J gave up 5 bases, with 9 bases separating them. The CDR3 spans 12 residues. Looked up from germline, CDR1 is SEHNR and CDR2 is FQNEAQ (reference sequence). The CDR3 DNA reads TGTGCCAGCAGCCTATCCTTGACTGAAGCTTTCTTT. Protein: CASSLSLTEAFF. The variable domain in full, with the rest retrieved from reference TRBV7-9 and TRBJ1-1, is DTGVSQNPRHKITKRGQNVTFRCDPISEHNRLYWYRQTLGQGPEFLTYFQNEAQLEKSRLLSDRFSAERPKGSFSTLEIQRTEQGDSAMYLCASSLSLTEAFFGQGTRLTVV.

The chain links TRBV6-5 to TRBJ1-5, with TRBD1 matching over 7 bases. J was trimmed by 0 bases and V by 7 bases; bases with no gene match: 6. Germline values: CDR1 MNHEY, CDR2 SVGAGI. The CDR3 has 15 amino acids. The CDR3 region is CASTLGQYSNQPQHF. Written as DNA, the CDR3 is TGTGCCAGCACCTTGGGACAGTATAGCAATCAGCCCCAGCATTTT.

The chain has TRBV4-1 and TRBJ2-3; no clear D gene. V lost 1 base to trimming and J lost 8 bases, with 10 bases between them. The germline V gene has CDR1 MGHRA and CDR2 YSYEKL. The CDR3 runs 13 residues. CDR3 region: CASSQARSGTQYF. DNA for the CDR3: TGCGCCAGCAGCCAAGCTAGGTCCGGTACGCAGTATTTT.

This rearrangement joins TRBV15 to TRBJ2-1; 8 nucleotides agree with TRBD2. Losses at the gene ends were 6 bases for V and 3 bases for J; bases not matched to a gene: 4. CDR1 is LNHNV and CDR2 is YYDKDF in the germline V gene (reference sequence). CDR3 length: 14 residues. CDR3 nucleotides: TGTGCCACCAGTGCGGGGGGTTTCTACAATGAGCAGTTCTTC. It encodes CATSAGGFYNEQFF.

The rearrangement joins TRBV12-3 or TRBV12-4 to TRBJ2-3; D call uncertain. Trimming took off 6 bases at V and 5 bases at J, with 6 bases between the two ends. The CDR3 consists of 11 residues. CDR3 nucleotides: TGTGCCAGCAGCCTAAAAGATACGCAGTATTTT. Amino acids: CASSLKDTQYF.

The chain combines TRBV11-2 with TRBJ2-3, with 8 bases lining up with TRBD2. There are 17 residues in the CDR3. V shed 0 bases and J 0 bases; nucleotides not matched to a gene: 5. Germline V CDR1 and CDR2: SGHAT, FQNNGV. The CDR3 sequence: CASSLDRSSGSTDTQYF. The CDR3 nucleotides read TGTGCCAGCAGCTTAGATCGTTCTAGCGGGAGCACAGATACGCAGTATTTT.

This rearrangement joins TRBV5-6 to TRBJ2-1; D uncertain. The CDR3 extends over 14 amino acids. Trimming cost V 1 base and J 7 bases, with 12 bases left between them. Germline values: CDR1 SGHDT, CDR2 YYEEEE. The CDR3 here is CASSLQLPTNEQFF. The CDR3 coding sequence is TGTGCCAGCAGCTTGCAACTGCCTACGAATGAGCAGTTCTTC.